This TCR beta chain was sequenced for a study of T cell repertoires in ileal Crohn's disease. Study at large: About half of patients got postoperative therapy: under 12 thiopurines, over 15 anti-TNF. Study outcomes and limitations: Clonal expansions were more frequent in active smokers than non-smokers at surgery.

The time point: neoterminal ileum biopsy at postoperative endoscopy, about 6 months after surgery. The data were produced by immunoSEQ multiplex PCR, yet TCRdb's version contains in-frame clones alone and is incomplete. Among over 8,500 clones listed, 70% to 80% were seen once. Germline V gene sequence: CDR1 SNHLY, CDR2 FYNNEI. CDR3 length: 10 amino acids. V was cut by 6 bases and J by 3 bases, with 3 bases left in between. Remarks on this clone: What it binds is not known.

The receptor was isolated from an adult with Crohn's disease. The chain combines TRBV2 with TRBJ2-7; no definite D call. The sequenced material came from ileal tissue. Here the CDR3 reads CASSIYEQYF. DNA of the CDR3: TGTGCCAGCAGCATCTACGAGCAGTACTTC. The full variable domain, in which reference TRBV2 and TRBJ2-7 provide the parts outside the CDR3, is EPEVTQTPSHQVTQMGQEVILRCVPISNHLYFYWYRQILGQKVEFLVSFYNNEISEKSEIFDDQFSVERPDGSNFTLKIRSTKLEDSAMYFCASSIYEQYFGPGTRLTVT.